The 3 T cell receptor beta chains below come from one sample, sequenced in a study of T cells in Graves' hyperthyroidism and ophthalmopathy (dated by TCRdb to about 2019). Libraries were built with multiplex PCR. Reads for this sample came from an Illumina HiSeq 2000. The TCR beta CDR3 regions were amplified from the RNA transcripts. The TCR CDR3 was subjected to a first round of RT-PCR using the HTBI primer set and the Qiagen OneStep RT-PCR kit. The raw public data were reprocessed by TCRdb itself: fastp quality trimming at Q25, MiXCR clonotype calling, in-frame beta chains only. Every CDR3 protein is listed once, alongside the most common genes and DNA of its rows. This sample is represented by a few hundred thousand distinct CDR3 sequences; about 14% of them were singletons. The ten largest clones represent about 14% of the sample. The sequencing sample was made of blood. Every receptor here comes from a woman aged 40 to 50 with Graves' hyperthyroidism that later progressed to Graves' ophthalmopathy.

This clonotype came up a few times. The chain couples TRBV10-1 to TRBJ2-3; D assignment may be TRBD1 or TRBD2 (6 bases each). The germline V gene encodes CDR1 WNHNN and CDR2 SYGVQD (reference sequence). V was pared by 2 bases and J by 2 bases, with 17 bases between. CDR3 length: 17 amino acids. CDR3 coding DNA: TGCGCCAGCAGTGAGAAGGAAAGGGGGGCATTCACAGATACGCAGTATTTT. Translation: CASSEKERGAFTDTQYF.

This clonotype was seen a single time. The genes are TRBV5-4 and TRBJ1-1, with 7 positions matching TRBD1. Looked up from germline, CDR1 is SGHNT and CDR2 is YYREEE (reference sequence). The ends lost 5 bases at V and 7 bases at J; junction bases unmatched: 8. This CDR3 spans 13 amino acids. This chain's CDR3 is CASSYTGVGEAFF. The DNA of the CDR3 is TGTGCCAGCAGTTATACAGGGGTCGGTGAAGCTTTCTTT.

This clonotype appeared many times. The V gene is TRBV20-1, the J gene TRBJ2-1, with TRBD2 identical over 9 bases. The CDR3 length is 17 residues. Trimming removed 3 bases from V and 7 bases from J; junction bases left unmatched: 16. Germline values: CDR1 DFQATT, CDR2 SNEGSKA (reference sequence). The CDR3 region has the DNA TGCAGTGCTAGGGCTATCGAGGTAGCGGGAGATCGGAATGAGCAGTTCTTC. It yields the protein CSARAIEVAGDRNEQFF.